The source of this TCR beta chain is a study of cytomegalovirus exposure and HLA in healthy donors. As for the donors, each was a healthy bone marrow donor. The study sampled nominally healthy donors, though unrecorded immune exposures were likely. As for this clone: Its cognate antigen is unknown.

The PCR contained 60 Vbeta and 13 Jbeta primers. Original processing notes: A later analysis tallied tens of millions of unique TCR beta chains, about 11 million of them shared. Using immunoSEQ multiplex PCR, the repertoire was profiled, and TCRdb retains in-frame clones only, with some absent. D and trimming come from the DNA, and the V and J calls and clone size come from that table. Of more than 100,000 clones listed, about four fifths are singletons. Study-wide results and caveats: Indistinguishable V segments such as TRBV6-2 and TRBV6-3 were excluded.

The germline CDR1 and CDR2 sequences are GTSNPN and SVGIG (reference sequence). Deletions cut 4 bases from V and 5 bases from J, with 6 bases between. This CDR3 spans 11 amino acids. The V gene is TRBV30, the J gene TRBJ1-5; D is unclear. The sequence derives from a male donor in good health and CMV-seronegative. The sequenced sample was PBMCs. CDR3: CAWTADQPQHF. The CDR3 DNA reads as TGTGCCTGGACAGCGGATCAGCCCCAGCATTTT.